This passage covers 25 T cell receptor beta chains from one sample sequenced in a study of blood T cell repertoires in COVID-19. Data came from immunoSEQ multiplex PCR; TCRdb stores just in-frame clones and leaves some out. The data show approximately 150,000 clones, 88% seen once. The sample consisted of peripheral blood. The source is a man aged 65 to 79 with active COVID-19.

This clone has just a few counts. This chain uses TRBV2 with TRBJ2-1; 11 bases fit TRBD2. Per germline, CDR1 SNHLY and CDR2 FYNNEI. J gave up 10 bases and V 3 bases, and 8 bases lay outside the gene matches. The CDR3 spans 15 residues. CDR3 loop: CASSEGTSGRSEQFF. The CDR3 DNA follows: TGTGCCAGCAGTGAGGGAACTAGCGGGAGAAGCGAGCAGTTCTTC.

The V call is TRBV12-3 or TRBV12-4, the J call TRBJ1-1, with no clear D. V lost 3 bases to trimming and J lost 3 bases, with 8 bases between them. The CDR3 spans 13 residues. The chain's CDR3 is CASSFERDTEAFF. In nucleotides, the CDR3 is TGTGCCAGCAGTTTTGAGAGGGACACTGAAGCTTTCTTT.

The V and J genes are TRBV11-2 and TRBJ2-2; 13 bases align to TRBD2. CDR3 size: 16 residues. CDR1 and CDR2 (germline): SGHAT, FQNNGV. V dropped 5 bases and J dropped 7; count of bases not matched to a gene: 7. CDR3 sequence (DNA): TGTGCCAGCAGCCCACCAAGGACTAGCGGGGGCGGGGAGCTGTTTTTT. Amino acid sequence: CASSPPRTSGGGELFF. The full variable domain, in which reference TRBV11-2 and TRBJ2-2 provide the parts outside the CDR3, is EAGVAQSPRYKIIEKRQSVAFWCNPISGHATLYWYQQILGQGPKLLIQFQNNGVVDDSQLPKDRFSAERLKGVDSTLKIQPAKLEDSAVYLCASSPPRTSGGGELFFGEGSRLTVL.

The chain recombines TRBV9 with TRBJ2-7; a weak D match, TRBD2 (5 bases). Germline lookup yields CDR1 SGDLS and CDR2 YYNGEE. This CDR3 spans 14 amino acids. Trimming took 1 base from V and 5 from J, leaving 13 bases between them. The CDR3 spells CASSVSGKIDEQYF. Here the CDR3 DNA reads TGTGCCAGCAGCGTATCGGGGAAAATCGACGAGCAGTACTTC.

This clone was counted only a few times. This chain connects TRBV28 to TRBJ2-5, with 15 nucleotides matching TRBD2. This CDR3 contains 19 residues. V was clipped by 6 bases and J by 3 bases; unmatched bases: 14. Germline lookup yields CDR1 MDHEN and CDR2 SYDVKM. CDR3 DNA: TGTGCCAGCAGCCTCCTCGGACTAGCGGGAGGGCGGGGGGAAGAGACCCAGTACTTC. Amino acid sequence: CASSLLGLAGGRGEETQYF.

This clone is a singleton in its sample. This chain joins TRBV28 and TRBJ1-5; D is possibly TRBD1 (6 bases). Germline V gives CDR1 MDHEN, CDR2 SYDVKM. The CDR3 spans 15 residues. Between the trimmed V and J ends, which lost 3 bases and 2 bases, there was a span of 11 bases. Here the CDR3 reads CASSFQGKGNQPQHF. CDR3 coding DNA: TGTGCCAGCAGTTTCCAGGGGAAAGGCAATCAGCCCCAGCATTTT.

V and J are TRBV9 and TRBJ2-5; 11 nucleotides line up with TRBD2. Germline V gene sequence: CDR1 SGDLS, CDR2 YYNGEE. J gave up 3 bases and V 3 bases, and 7 bases lay outside the gene matches. This CDR3 contains 16 residues. CDR3 sequence: CASSASPTSGKETQYF. Written as DNA, the CDR3 is TGTGCCAGCAGCGCGTCTCCGACTAGCGGGAAAGAGACCCAGTACTTC. Based on the CDR3 plus reference TRBV9 and TRBJ2-5, the full variable domain is DSGVTQTPKHLITATGQRVTLRCSPRSGDLSVYWYQQSLDQGLQFLIQYYNGEERAKGNILERFSAQQFPDLHSELNLSSLELGDSALYFCASSASPTSGKETQYFGPGTRLLVL.

V usage is TRBV7-2 and J usage is TRBJ1-5, with TRBD1 matching 7 bases. Per the germline V gene, CDR1 is SGHTA and CDR2 is FQGNSA. This CDR3 comprises 15 residues. Trimming at V came to 0 bases and at J to 5 bases, leaving 4 bases not matched to a gene. The CDR3 protein is CASSLATGAYQPQHF. The CDR3 DNA follows: TGTGCCAGCAGCTTAGCAACAGGGGCTTATCAGCCCCAGCATTTT.

The J gene is TRBJ2-2, the V gene TRBV7-2; 9 bases are shared with TRBD1. The CDR3 covers 14 residues. CDR1 and CDR2 (germline): SGHTA, FQGNSA. V shed 4 bases, J shed 5 bases, and the junction held 2 bases outside the gene matches. The CDR3 DNA follows: TGTGCCAGCAGCTGGACAGGGGTAACCGGGGAGCTGTTTTTT. It translates to CASSWTGVTGELFF.

This clone was observed a single time. The chain uses TRBV7-2 and TRBJ2-3; 7 bases agree with TRBD2. This CDR3 contains 13 residues. Germline V lookup: CDR1 SGHTA, CDR2 FQGNSA. V was clipped by 3 bases and J by 5 bases; unmatched bases: 2. The CDR3 protein is CASSFSGKDTQYF. For the CDR3, the DNA is TGTGCCAGCAGCTTCAGCGGGAAAGATACGCAGTATTTT.

This chain joins TRBV5-5 and TRBJ2-5; 8 bases are shared with TRBD1. V was clipped by 4 bases and J by 2 bases; unmatched bases: 4. The CDR3 spans 14 residues. Germline V gene sequence: CDR1 SGHKS, CDR2 YYEKEE (reference sequence). CDR3 coding DNA: TGTGCCAGCAGCCGGACAGGGTCTCAAGAGACCCAGTACTTC. Translated: CASSRTGSQETQYF.

The V gene is TRBV28, the J gene TRBJ1-2; the D gene is possibly TRBD1 (6 bases). This CDR3 comprises 14 residues. The ends were cut back, 2 bases at V and 9 bases at J, with 16 bases in the middle. The germline V gene has CDR1 MDHEN and CDR2 SYDVKM. CDR3 DNA sequence: TGTGCCAGCAGTTTAGTCCAGCCAGACAGGAGCTACACCTTC. Translation gives CASSLVQPDRSYTF.

A word on this clone: One junction end does not reproduce the germline sequence, and a read error may be involved. The V and J genes are TRBV14 and TRBJ2-4; 8 positions match TRBD1. Germline-derived CDR1 and CDR2 are SGHDN and FVKESK. CDR3 length equals 12 residues. This CDR3 reads CASSHGQGRQWF. The CDR3 DNA follows: TGTGCCAGCAGCCACGGACAGGGTAGGCAGTGGTTC.

The chain has TRBV3-1 (or the pseudogene TRBV3-2) and TRBJ1-4; 8 bases agree with TRBD1. Trimming cost V 5 bases and J 10 bases; bases outside gene matches: 6. Germline V gene data show CDR1 as LGHDT and CDR2 as YNNKEL (reference sequence). The CDR3 is 13 amino acids. The CDR3 sequence is CASSERTGRKLFF. The CDR3 coding sequence is TGTGCCAGCAGCGAAAGGACAGGGAGAAAACTGTTTTTT.

This chain uses TRBV28 with TRBJ1-1; no clear D gene. The CDR3 length is 12 residues. V was cut by 1 base and J by 6 bases, with 6 bases left in between. Germline assignment: CDR1 MDHEN and CDR2 SYDVKM. The CDR3 here is CASSLLSSEAFF. The CDR3 DNA reads as TGTGCCAGCAGTTTATTAAGCTCTGAAGCTTTCTTT.

This chain links TRBV28 with TRBJ1-2; D uncertain. The CDR3 length is 14 residues. Germline V gene sequence: CDR1 MDHEN, CDR2 SYDVKM. The V end lost 5 bases, the J end lost 7 bases, and 17 bases lay between the germline ends. This chain's CDR3 is CASSPPSPPGGYTF. The DNA for the CDR3 is TGTGCCAGCAGTCCCCCGTCCCCTCCCGGTGGCTACACCTTC.

The chain has TRBV9 and TRBJ2-5, with D possibly TRBD2 on 7 matching bases. The CDR3 length is 16 residues. V was shortened by 2 bases and J by 4 bases, with 18 bases between the two germline ends. Germline assignment: CDR1 SGDLS and CDR2 YYNGEE. The CDR3 DNA sequence: TGTGCCAGCAGCGTGTCGGTCGGGGGGCCCGGAGAGACCCAGTACTTC. It codes for CASSVSVGGPGETQYF.

The chain combines TRBV5-1 with TRBJ2-1; the D gene is possibly TRBD1 (6 bases). The V end was cut by 4 bases, the J end by 3 bases, with 11 bases between. The CDR3 has 14 residues. From germline, CDR1 is SGHRS and CDR2 YFSETQ. CDR3 residues: CASSDRTDYNEQFF. The CDR3 DNA is TGCGCCAGCAGCGATCGGACAGACTACAATGAGCAGTTCTTC.

This chain connects TRBV10-2 to TRBJ2-7; D unresolved. CDR1 WSHSY and CDR2 SAAADI come from the germline V gene. The ends were cut back, 2 bases at V and 2 bases at J, with 7 bases in the middle. The CDR3 is 13 residues long. CDR3 loop: CASSEEETYEQYF. The CDR3 bases are TGCGCCAGCAGTGAGGAGGAAACCTACGAGCAGTACTTC.

To note about this clone: Other DNA sequences in this sample translate to the same CDR3. CDR3 nucleotides: TGTGCCAGCAGCTCACCCGGGACAGGGACAGATACGCAGTATTTT. Translated, it gives CASSSPGTGTDTQYF. The J gene is TRBJ2-3, the V gene TRBV28; 9 positions match TRBD1. The CDR3 extends over 15 amino acids. CDR1 MDHEN and CDR2 SYDVKM come from the germline V gene. With 6 bases clipped from V and 3 bases from J, the junction kept 7 bases outside the gene matches.

The chain has TRBV18 and TRBJ2-5, with TRBD1 matching 8 bases. From germline, CDR1 is KGHSH and CDR2 LQKENI. V trimming: 5 bases; J trimming: 0 bases; junction bases outside the gene matches: 2. The CDR3 sequence is 14 residues long. CDR3 coding DNA: TGTGCCAGCTCATGGACAGGGTACCAAGAGACCCAGTACTTC. Protein: CASSWTGYQETQYF.

This rearrangement joins TRBV3-1 (or the pseudogene TRBV3-2) to TRBJ2-7, with 10 bases aligning to TRBD2. With V trimmed by 4 bases and J by 3 bases, 3 bases remained unmatched. The CDR3 is 14 residues long. The germline gives CDR1 LGHDT, CDR2 YNNKEL (reference sequence). DNA for the CDR3: TGTGCCAGCAGCCCGGGACTAGCGAACTACGAGCAGTACTTC. Its translation: CASSPGLANYEQYF.

This clone showed up just a few times. The rearrangement joins TRBV7-9 to TRBJ2-7, with 9 bases fitting TRBD1. V trimming: 5 bases; J trimming: 5 bases; junction bases outside the gene matches: 7. CDR1 and CDR2 (germline): SEHNR, FQNEAQ (reference sequence). The CDR3 loop spans 14 amino acids. Written as DNA, the CDR3 is TGTGCCAGCAGCATAGGGGGACAGGGACACGAGCAGTACTTC. It yields the protein CASSIGGQGHEQYF.

This clone was detected a few times. The rearrangement links TRBV3-1 (or the pseudogene TRBV3-2) to TRBJ2-7; 12 nucleotides align to TRBD2. Germline V gene lookup returns CDR1 LGHDT and CDR2 YNNKEL (reference sequence). The CDR3 spans 17 residues. J gave up 1 base and V 1 base, and 5 bases lay outside the gene matches. The CDR3 spells CASSQGASGRGSYEQYF. Written as DNA, the CDR3 is TGTGCCAGCAGCCAAGGGGCTAGCGGGAGGGGGTCCTACGAGCAGTACTTC.

This chain uses TRBV6-1 with TRBJ1-3, with 7 bases lining up with TRBD1. In germline, CDR1 is MNHNS, CDR2 SASEGT. Trimming cost V 3 bases and J 4 bases; bases outside gene matches: 6. The CDR3 extends over 15 amino acids. CDR3 sequence: CASSEAGGGGNTIYF. In DNA, the CDR3 is TGTGCCAGCAGTGAGGCAGGGGGTGGAGGAAACACCATATATTTT.